This T cell receptor beta chain was captured in a study of blood T cell repertoires in COVID-19. Study-wide background: Italy, Spain and the United States were the sources of the convalescent and acute COVID-19 samples. T cells, B-cell-depleted T cells, or PBMCs supplied cDNA or gDNA.

As processed by the authors: Amplification from reference gene primers served as the basis for estimated nucleated cell counts. Sequencing was performed with immunoSEQ multiplex PCR; in TCRdb, only in-frame clones are kept and a portion is missing. That table furnishes V, J and clone size, whereas the DNA furnished D and trimming. The sample lists fewer than 250,000 clones, around 88% occurring once. V was cut by 4 bases and J by 5 bases, with 20 bases left in between. The CDR3 runs to 16 residues. Germline CDR1 reads KGHDR; CDR2 reads SFDVKD. The material sequenced was peripheral blood. This chain joins TRBV24-1 and TRBJ2-7; D uncertain. This receptor was taken from a woman between 50 and 59 years old with acute or convalescent COVID-19. This chain's CDR3 is CATSDSRSESSDEQYF. CDR3 sequence (DNA): TGTGCCACCAGTGACTCCCGATCTGAGTCCTCGGACGAGCAGTACTTC.